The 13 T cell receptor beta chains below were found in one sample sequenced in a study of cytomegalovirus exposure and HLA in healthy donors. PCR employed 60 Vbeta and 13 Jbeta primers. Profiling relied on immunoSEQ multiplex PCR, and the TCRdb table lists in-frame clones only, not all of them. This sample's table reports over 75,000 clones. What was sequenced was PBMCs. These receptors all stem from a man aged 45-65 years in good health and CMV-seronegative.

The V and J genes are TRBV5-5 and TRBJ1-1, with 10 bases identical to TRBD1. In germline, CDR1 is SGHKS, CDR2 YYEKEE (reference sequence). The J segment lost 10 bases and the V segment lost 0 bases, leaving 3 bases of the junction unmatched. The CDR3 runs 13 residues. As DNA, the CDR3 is TGTGCCAGCAGCTTGGGGACAGGGGGAATAGCTTTCTTT. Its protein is CASSLGTGGIAFF.

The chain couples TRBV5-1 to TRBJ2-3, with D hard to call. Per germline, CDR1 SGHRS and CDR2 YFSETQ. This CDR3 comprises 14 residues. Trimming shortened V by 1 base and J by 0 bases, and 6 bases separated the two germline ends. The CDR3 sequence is CASSLPRSTDTQYF. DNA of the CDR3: TGCGCCAGCAGCTTGCCCCGTAGCACAGATACGCAGTATTTT.

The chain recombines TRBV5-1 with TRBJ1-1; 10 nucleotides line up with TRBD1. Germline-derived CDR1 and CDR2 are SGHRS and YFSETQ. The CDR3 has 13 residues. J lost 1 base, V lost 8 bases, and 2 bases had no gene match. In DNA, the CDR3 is TGCGCCAGTGGACAGGGGGAGAACACTGAAGCTTTCTTT. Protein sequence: CASGQGENTEAFF.

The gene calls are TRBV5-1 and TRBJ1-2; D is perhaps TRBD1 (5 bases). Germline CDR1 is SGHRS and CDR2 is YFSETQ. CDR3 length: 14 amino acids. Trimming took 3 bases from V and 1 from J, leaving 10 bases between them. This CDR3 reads CASSSSQGNYGYTF. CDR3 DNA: TGCGCCAGCAGCTCAAGCCAGGGTAACTATGGCTACACCTTC.

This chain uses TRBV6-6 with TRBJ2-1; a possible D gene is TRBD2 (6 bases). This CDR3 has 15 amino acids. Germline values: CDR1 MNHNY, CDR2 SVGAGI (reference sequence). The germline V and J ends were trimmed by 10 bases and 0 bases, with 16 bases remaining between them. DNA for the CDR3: TGTGCCACCTCTTTCCCCGGGAGCTCCTACAATGAGCAGTTCTTC. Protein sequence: CATSFPGSSYNEQFF.

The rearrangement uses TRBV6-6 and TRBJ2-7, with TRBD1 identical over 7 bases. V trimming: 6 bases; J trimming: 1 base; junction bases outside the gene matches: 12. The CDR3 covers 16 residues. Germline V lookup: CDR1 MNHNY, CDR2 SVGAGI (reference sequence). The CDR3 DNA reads TGTGCCAGCAGGCTTGACAGGGATCCCTTTTCCTACGAGCAGTACTTC. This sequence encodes CASRLDRDPFSYEQYF.

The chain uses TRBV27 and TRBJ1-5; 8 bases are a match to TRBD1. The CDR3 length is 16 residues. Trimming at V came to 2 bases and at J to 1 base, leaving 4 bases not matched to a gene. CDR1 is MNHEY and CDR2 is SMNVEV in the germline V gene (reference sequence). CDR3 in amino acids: CASSLQGAISNQPQHF. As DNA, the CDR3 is TGTGCCAGCAGTTTACAGGGGGCGATCAGCAATCAGCCCCAGCATTTT.

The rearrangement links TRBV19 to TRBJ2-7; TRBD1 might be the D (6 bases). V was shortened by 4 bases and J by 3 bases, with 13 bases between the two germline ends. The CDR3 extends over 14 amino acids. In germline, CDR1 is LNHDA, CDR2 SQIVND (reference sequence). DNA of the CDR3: TGTGCCAGTAGTAACCGGGACACCCTCTACGAGCAGTACTTC. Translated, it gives CASSNRDTLYEQYF.

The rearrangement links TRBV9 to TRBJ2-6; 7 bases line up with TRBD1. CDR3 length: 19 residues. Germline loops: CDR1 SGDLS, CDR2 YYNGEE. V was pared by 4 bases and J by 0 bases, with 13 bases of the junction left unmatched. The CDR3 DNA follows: TGTGCCAGCAGCCCGGGGCCGACAGGGCGCTTCTCTGGGGCCAACGTCCTGACTTTC. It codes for CASSPGPTGRFSGANVLTF.

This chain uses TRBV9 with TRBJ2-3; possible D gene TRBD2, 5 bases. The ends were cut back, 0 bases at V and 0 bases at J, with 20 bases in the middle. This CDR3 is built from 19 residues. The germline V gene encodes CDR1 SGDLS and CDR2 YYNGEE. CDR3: CASSVGRGNSGTSTDTQYF. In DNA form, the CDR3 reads TGTGCCAGCAGCGTAGGAAGAGGGAACAGCGGAACTAGCACAGATACGCAGTATTTT.

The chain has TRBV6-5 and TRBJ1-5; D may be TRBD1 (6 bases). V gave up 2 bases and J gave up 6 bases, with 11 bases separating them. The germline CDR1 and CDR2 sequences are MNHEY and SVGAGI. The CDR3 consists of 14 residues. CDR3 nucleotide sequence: TGTGCCAGCAGTTACGGGGGGGCCGGTCAGCCCCAGCATTTT. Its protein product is CASSYGGAGQPQHF.

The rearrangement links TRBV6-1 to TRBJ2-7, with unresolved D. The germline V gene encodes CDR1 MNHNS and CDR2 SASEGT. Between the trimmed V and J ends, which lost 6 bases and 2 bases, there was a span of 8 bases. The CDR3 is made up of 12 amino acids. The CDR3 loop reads CASSEIPYEQYF. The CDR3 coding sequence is TGTGCCAGCAGCGAGATCCCCTACGAGCAGTACTTC.

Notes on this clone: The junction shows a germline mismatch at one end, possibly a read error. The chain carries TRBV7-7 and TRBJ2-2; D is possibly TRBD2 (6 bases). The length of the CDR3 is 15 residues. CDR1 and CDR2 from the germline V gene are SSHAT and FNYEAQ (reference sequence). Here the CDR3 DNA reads TGTGCTAGCAGCCCTGGGACTCTCAACACCGGGGAGCTGTTTTTT. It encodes CASSPGTLNTGELFF. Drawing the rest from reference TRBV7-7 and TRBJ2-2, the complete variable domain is GAGVSQSPRYKVTKRGQDVTLRCDPISSHATLYWYQQALGQGPEFLTYFNYEAQPDKSGLPSDRFSAERPEGSISTLTIQRTEQRDSAMYRCASSPGTLNTGELFFGEGSRLTVL.